The rows below give T cell receptor beta chains drawn from one sample of a study of metastatic and nonmetastatic thyroid tumors. TCRdb re-called clones from the PCR reads using MiXCR. In the table there are roughly 59,000 clones, around 15% of which are singletons. The material sequenced was blood. These receptors came from a male donor with papillary thyroid cancer or a benign thyroid nodule (not recorded which). Some clones in this sample may be carry-over from other donors' samples. Each CDR3 is given with its conserved first and last residue. D genes are given only for firm matches. The size entry is marked missing in some rows and otherwise reads once, few, many or a size class.

clone size | D gene | J gene | CDR3 length | V gene | CDR3 DNA | CDR3 protein
- | TRBD2 | TRBJ2-5 | 15 | TRBV12-3/TRBV12-4 | TGTGCCAGCACCTTAGCGGGAGGGGTCATGGAGACCCAGTACTTC | CASTLAGGVMETQYF
many | - | TRBJ2-7 | 13 | TRBV5-5 | TGTGCCAGCAGCTTGGAGGTGGGGGTCGAGCAGTACTTC | CASSLEVGVEQYF
many | TRBD2 | TRBJ2-1 | 15 | TRBV27 | TGTGCCAGCAGTTTACTAGCGGGAGTCAACAATGAGCAGTTCTTC | CASSLLAGVNNEQFF
many | - | TRBJ1-5 | 15 | TRBV10-3 | TGTGCCATCAGTCAAACTGGACAGTTGGAGCAGCCCCAGCATTTT | CAISQTGQLEQPQHF
many | - | TRBJ2-7 | 13 | TRBV10-3 | TGTGCCATCAGTGACCACGGGGACTACGAGCAGTACTTC | CAISDHGDYEQYF
many | TRBD1 | TRBJ2-1 | 15 | TRBV7-3 | TGTGCCAGCAGCTCCAAGGACAGGGCCTACAATGAGCAGTTCTTC | CASSSKDRAYNEQFF
many | TRBD2 | TRBJ2-3 | 16 | TRBV9 | TGTGCCAGCAGCTCCAAGAGCGGGGGGATCACAGATACGCAGTATTTT | CASSSKSGGITDTQYF
many | - | TRBJ1-2 | 13 | TRBV27 | TGTGCCAGCAGTTTCGGACAGTTGGGGGGCTACACCTTC | CASSFGQLGGYTF
medium-sized | - | TRBJ1-3 | 11 | TRBV12-3/TRBV12-4 | TGTGCCAGCAGTTGGAGGAACACCATATATTTT | CASSWRNTIYF
- | - | TRBJ1-2 | 13 | TRBV5-1 | TGCGCCAGCAGCTTGTGGGTTAACTATCGCTACACCTTC | CASSLWVNYRYTF
many | - | TRBJ1-1 | 12 | TRBV12-3/TRBV12-4 | TGTGCCGCCCTCAGGGATGGCACTGAAGCTTTCTTT | CAALRDGTEAFF
many | TRBD1 | TRBJ1-1 | 13 | TRBV19 | TGTGCCTCGGGACAGACCATAAACACTGAAGCTTTCTTT | CASGQTINTEAFF
many | TRBD1 | TRBJ2-1 | 16 | TRBV6-1 | TGTGCCAGCAGTGCTACCGGGACAGGGATATTCAATGAGCAGTTCTTC | CASSATGTGIFNEQFF
many | - | TRBJ1-1 | 13 | TRBV3-1 | TGTGCCAGCAGCCAAGATGGGGAGGGCGAAGCTTTCTTT | CASSQDGEGEAFF
many | - | TRBJ1-4 | 13 | TRBV18 | TGTGCCAGCTCACCGGCCCTAAATGAAAAACTGTTTTTT | CASSPALNEKLFF
few | TRBD2 | TRBJ2-7 | 16 | TRBV7-8 | TGTGCCAGCAGCTTTCTAGCGGGAGAAGCCTCATACGAGCAGTACTTC | CASSFLAGEASYEQYF
- | - | TRBJ1-2 | 17 | TRBV20-1 | TGCAGTGCTAGAGATCTAAGGGTTAGGAAACTCGGTGGGGGCTACACCTTC | CSARDLRVRKLGGGYTF
many | - | TRBJ2-7 | 13 | TRBV5-6 | TGTGCCAGCAGCTTGGTGGGGGGCTACGAGCAGTACTTC | CASSLVGGYEQYF
many | - | TRBJ2-5 | 12 | TRBV30 | TGTGCCTGGAATGGCCCTCAAGAGACCCAGTACTTC | CAWNGPQETQYF
- | - | TRBJ1-1 | 16 | TRBV5-1 | TGCGCCAGCAGCTTGGGCCAGGTCTACCTGAACACTGAAGCTTTCTTT | CASSLGQVYLNTEAFF
many | TRBD1 | TRBJ2-1 | 15 | TRBV12-3/TRBV12-4 | TGTGCCAGCAGTTACACCTCTAGGGGGCGCTTTGAGCAGTTCTTC | CASSYTSRGRFEQFF
- | - | TRBJ2-7 | 11 | TRBV24-1 | TGTGCCACCAGTGAGGGGGGCGAGCAGTACTTC | CATSEGGEQYF
many | - | TRBJ2-7 | 15 | TRBV20-1 | TGCAGTGCTAGAGAACCGGGCCCACCTACCTACGAGCAGTACTTC | CSAREPGPPTYEQYF
many | TRBD1 | TRBJ1-4 | 13 | TRBV7-9 | TGTGCCAGCTACTGGACAGGGGATGAAAAACTGTTTTTT | CASYWTGDEKLFF
many | TRBD2 | TRBJ2-7 | 18 | TRBV28 | TGTGCCAGCAGAGAACCCGGCGGACTAGCGGGGGCCGACTACGAGCAGCACTTC | CASREPGGLAGADYEQHF
many | TRBD2 | TRBJ2-7 | 16 | TRBV11-2 | TGTGCCAGCAGCTATAGTCGTAGCGGGGATGCCTCCGAGCAGTACTTC | CASSYSRSGDASEQYF
many | - | TRBJ1-6 | 13 | TRBV14 | TGTGCCAGCAATCAGGGTGGTAATTCACCCCTCCACTTT | CASNQGGNSPLHF
many | TRBD2 | TRBJ2-3 | 15 | TRBV19 | TGTGCCAGTAGGGAGGGGCGGGGGGCCGAAGATACGCAGTATTTT | CASREGRGAEDTQYF
many | - | TRBJ2-3 | 15 | TRBV11-2 | TGTGCCAGCAGCTCCCTGCCAGGGTTCACAGATACGCAGTATTTT | CASSSLPGFTDTQYF
many | - | TRBJ1-1 | 14 | TRBV4-1 | TGCGCCAGCAGCCAAGGATTGGGAGTTGGCGGAGCTTTCTTT | CASSQGLGVGGAFF
- | - | TRBJ2-2 | 14 | TRBV24-1 | TGTGCCACCAGTGAGCCCCGGGTGTCGGCGGATCTGTTTTTT | CATSEPRVSADLFF
- | - | TRBJ2-3 | 16 | TRBV4-2 | TGTGCCAGCAGCCAAGGTTCTACTAGGGTAGCAGATACGCAGTATTTT | CASSQGSTRVADTQYF
many | TRBD1 | TRBJ1-1 | 16 | TRBV19 | TGTGCCAGTACCGTTAGGACAGGGACGATGAACACTGAAGCTTTCTTT | CASTVRTGTMNTEAFF
few | - | TRBJ2-7 | 11 | TRBV5-4 | TGTGCCAGCAGCTTGGGGTACGAGCAGTACTTC | CASSLGYEQYF
- | - | TRBJ2-7 | 15 | TRBV11-1 | TGTGCCAGCAGCTTAGATTGTACAGTGGACTACGAGCAGTACTTC | CASSLDCTVDYEQYF
- | - | TRBJ2-1 | 15 | TRBV6-1 | TGTGCCAGCACAGAGGGTAGGGGGTCTTACAATGAGCAGTTCTTC | CASTEGRGSYNEQFF
few | TRBD2 | TRBJ2-5 | 15 | TRBV6-1 | TGTGCCAGCAGTGAAGGAGCGGGAGGGGGTGAGACCCAGTACTTC | CASSEGAGGGETQYF
many | - | TRBJ2-6 | 18 | TRBV28 | TGTGCCAGCAGTTTATTCGGGGACGCCAACTCTGGGGCCAACGTCCTGACTTTC | CASSLFGDANSGANVLTF
- | - | TRBJ1-1 | 13 | TRBV5-6 | TGTGCCAGCAGCCCGTACATGAACACTGAAGCTTTCTTT | CASSPYMNTEAFF
many | TRBD2 | TRBJ2-5 | 16 | TRBV28 | TGTGCCAGCATCGAGGGTACTAGCGGGGGCCAAGAGACCCAGTACTTC | CASIEGTSGGQETQYF
medium-sized | - | TRBJ2-2 | 14 | TRBV6-4 | TGTGCCAGCAGTGACTCGGCAGTCACCGGGGAGCTGTTTTTT | CASSDSAVTGELFF
many | - | TRBJ1-1 | 12 | TRBV30 | TGTGCCTGGAGTCTAGGGATGACTGAAGCTTTCTTT | CAWSLGMTEAFF